This TCR beta chain derives from a study of T-cell reconstitution after alpha-beta-depleted transplantation in children. General study points: There were reportedly several hundred expanded graft clones from which alpha-beta T cells came about two months after transplant. Some patients' high day-60 TCRbeta diversity was traced to surviving recipient T cells and thymic progenitors.

This clonotype was counted many times. Its antigen is unknown. TCRbeta library preparation incorporated unique molecular identifiers. Each CDR3 protein is one row after TCRdb ran MiXCR on the PCR reads. This sample has 300,000 to 400,000 distinct CDR3 sequences; about a sixth occur once, and the top ten carry roughly two fifths. Trimming took 1 base from V and 7 from J, leaving 7 bases between them. Germline V CDR1 and CDR2: LGHNA, YSLEER. This CDR3 is 13 amino acids long. The rearrangement joins TRBV4-3 to TRBJ1-4; D gene uncertain. The sequences come from PBMCs, mostly from graft donor cells, collected 360 days after TCRalphabeta/CD19-depleted stem cell transplant. The origin of this receptor is a male patient between 2 and 10 years old who had a stem cell transplant for acute lymphoblastic leukemia, so the T cells may come from the graft donor. The CDR3 loop reads CASSQVSGEKLFF. CDR3 sequence (DNA): TGCGCCAGCAGCCAAGTCTCCGGTGAAAAACTGTTTTTT.